This T cell receptor (beta chain) derives from a study of regulatory T cells in long-lasting Graves disease. Time point given: persistent/refractory GD, antithyroid drugs over 5 years with positive TRAb. The TCR library used RNA extracted from PBMCs. iRepertoire HTBI primers and Arm-PCR of CDR3 regions built TCR beta libraries. TCRdb reprocessed the multiplex PCR reads with MiXCR, giving one entry per CDR3 protein. Among under 500,000 distinct CDR3 sequences listed, roughly 20% were seen once. This TCR derives from a female donor with Graves disease. Here the sequenced sample was peripheral blood mononuclear cells (PBMCs), taken when the disease was refractory, from a patient treated with antithyroid drugs.

The CDR3 DNA follows: TGCGCCAGCAGCCGTAGCCCGATAGGCAATCAGCCCCAGCATTTT. This sequence encodes CASSRSPIGNQPQHF. The chain recombines TRBV5-1 with TRBJ1-5; no clear D gene. Trimming left V 4 bases short and J 2 bases short, with 13 bases between. The CDR3 is 15 residues long. CDR1 and CDR2 from the germline V gene are SGHRS and YFSETQ.